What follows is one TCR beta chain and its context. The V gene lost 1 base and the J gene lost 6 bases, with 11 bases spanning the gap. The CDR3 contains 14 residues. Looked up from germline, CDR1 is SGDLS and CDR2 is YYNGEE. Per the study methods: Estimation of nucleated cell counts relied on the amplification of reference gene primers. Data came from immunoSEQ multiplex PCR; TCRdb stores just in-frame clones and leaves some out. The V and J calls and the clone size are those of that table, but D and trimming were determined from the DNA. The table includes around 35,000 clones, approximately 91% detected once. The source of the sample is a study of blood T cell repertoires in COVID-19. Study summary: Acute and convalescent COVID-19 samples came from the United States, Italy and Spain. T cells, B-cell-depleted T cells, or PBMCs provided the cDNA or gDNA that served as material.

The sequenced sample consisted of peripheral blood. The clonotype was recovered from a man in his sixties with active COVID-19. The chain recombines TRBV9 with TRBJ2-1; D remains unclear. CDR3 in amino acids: CASSVLVDSNEQFF. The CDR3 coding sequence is TGTGCCAGCAGCGTACTGGTAGACTCCAATGAGCAGTTCTTC.